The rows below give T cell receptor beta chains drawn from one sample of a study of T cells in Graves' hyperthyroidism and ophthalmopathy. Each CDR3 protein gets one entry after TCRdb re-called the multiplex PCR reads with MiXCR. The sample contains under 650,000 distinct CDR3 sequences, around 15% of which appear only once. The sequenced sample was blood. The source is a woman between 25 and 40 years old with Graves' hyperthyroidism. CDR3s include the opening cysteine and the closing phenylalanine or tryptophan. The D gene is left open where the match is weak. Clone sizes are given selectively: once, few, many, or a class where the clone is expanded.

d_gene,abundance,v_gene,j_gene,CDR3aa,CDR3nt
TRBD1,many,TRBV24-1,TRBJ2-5,CATSDPTGTAKETQYF,TGTGCCACCAGTGATCCAACCGGGACAGCAAAAGAGACCCAGTACTTC
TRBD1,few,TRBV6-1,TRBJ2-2,CAGKQGSNTGELFF,TGTGCCGGAAAACAGGGGTCCAACACCGGGGAGCTGTTTTTT
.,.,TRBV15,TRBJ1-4,CATSRAQGRGYEKLFF,TGTGCCACCAGCAGAGCTCAGGGGCGCGGTTATGAAAAACTGTTTTTT
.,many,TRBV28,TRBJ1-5,CASSSTRTEDQPQHF,TGTGCCAGCAGTTCGACCAGGACAGAGGATCAGCCCCAGCATTTT
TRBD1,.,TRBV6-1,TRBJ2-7,CASRKQGDHEQYF,TGTGCCAGCAGAAAACAGGGGGACCACGAGCAGTACTTC
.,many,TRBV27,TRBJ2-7,CASSLGGMTYEQYF,TGTGCCAGCAGTTTAGGCGGGATGACCTACGAGCAGTACTTC
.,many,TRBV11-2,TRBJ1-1,CASSLVGGGSTEAFF,TGTGCCAGCAGCTTAGTGGGAGGGGGGAGCACTGAAGCTTTCTTT
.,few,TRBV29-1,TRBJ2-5,CSVDVDLDKYF,TGCAGCGTTGATGTGGATCTCGATAAGTACTTC
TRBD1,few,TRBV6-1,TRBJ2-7,CASTPTGTAYEQYF,TGTGCCAGCACCCCGACAGGGACAGCCTACGAGCAGTACTTC
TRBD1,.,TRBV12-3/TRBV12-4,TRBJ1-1,CASKPGQGGTEAFF,TGTGCCAGCAAACCGGGACAGGGTGGGACTGAAGCTTTCTTT
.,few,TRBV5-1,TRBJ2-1,CASSLDPNERSYNEQFF,TGCGCCAGCAGCTTGGACCCGAACGAGCGCTCCTACAATGAGCAGTTCTTC
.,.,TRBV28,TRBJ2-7,CASSGTLGPYEQYF,TGTGCCAGCAGCGGGACGCTCGGACCCTACGAGCAGTACTTC
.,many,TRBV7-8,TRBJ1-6,CASSGDWGAGSPLHF,TGTGCCAGCAGTGGGGATTGGGGGGCAGGCTCACCCCTCCACTTT
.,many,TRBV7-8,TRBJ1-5,CASRPRVGRKNQPQHF,TGTGCCAGCAGACCGAGAGTCGGACGAAAAAATCAGCCCCAGCATTTT
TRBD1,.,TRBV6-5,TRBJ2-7,CASSYGQGKSSYEQYF,TGTGCCAGCAGTTACGGACAGGGAAAGAGCTCCTACGAGCAGTACTTC
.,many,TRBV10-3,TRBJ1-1,CATSSRNTEAFF,TGTGCCACCTCCAGCCGGAACACTGAAGCTTTCTTT
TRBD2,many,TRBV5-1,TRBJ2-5,CASSLATSGRETQYF,TGCGCCAGCAGCTTGGCGACTAGCGGGAGGGAGACCCAGTACTTC
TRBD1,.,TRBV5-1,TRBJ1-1,CASSFTGENTEAFF,TGCGCCAGCAGCTTTACAGGGGAGAACACTGAAGCTTTCTTT
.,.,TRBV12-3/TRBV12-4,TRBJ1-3,CASSFGGRGENTIYF,TGTGCCAGCAGTTTTGGGGGGCGAGGAGAAAACACCATATATTTT
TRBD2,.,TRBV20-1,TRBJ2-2,CSGLAGGVF,TGCAGTGGACTAGCGGGAGGTGTTTTT
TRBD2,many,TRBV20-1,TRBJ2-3,CSALRLAVTTDTQYF,TGCAGTGCTTTGAGACTAGCGGTTACCACAGATACGCAGTATTTT
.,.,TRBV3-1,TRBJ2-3,CASSYTPKDTQYF,TGTGCCAGCAGCTACACCCCCAAGGATACGCAGTATTTT
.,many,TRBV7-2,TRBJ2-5,CASSVVRETQYF,TGTGCCAGCAGCGTGGTCCGGGAGACCCAGTACTTC
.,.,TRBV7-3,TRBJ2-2,CASSLTEEGELFF,TGTGCCAGCAGCTTAACGGAAGAAGGGGAGCTGTTTTTT
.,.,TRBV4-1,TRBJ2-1,CASSQERGSSHNEQFF,TGCGCCAGCAGCCAAGAACGAGGGTCCTCCCACAATGAGCAGTTCTTC
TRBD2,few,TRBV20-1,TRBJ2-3,CSAKTGLAVDTQYF,TGCAGTGCAAAAACGGGACTAGCGGTCGATACGCAGTATTTT
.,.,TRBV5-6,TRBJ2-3,CASSFRSLGDTQYF,TGTGCCAGCAGCTTTAGATCTCTGGGAGATACGCAGTATTTT
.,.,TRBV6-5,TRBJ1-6,CASSYGHRGSPLHF,TGTGCCAGCAGTTACGGTCACCGGGGATCACCCCTCCACTTT
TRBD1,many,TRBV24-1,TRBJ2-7,CATSDSPGQGNNEQYF,TGTGCCACCAGTGATTCGCCGGGACAGGGGAACAACGAGCAGTACTTC
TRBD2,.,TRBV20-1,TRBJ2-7,CSAWTPSGTEFEQYF,TGCAGTGCTTGGACCCCCAGCGGGACGGAATTCGAGCAGTACTTC
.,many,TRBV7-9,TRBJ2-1,CASSQNRVRINEQFF,TGTGCCAGCAGCCAAAACAGGGTCCGAATCAATGAGCAGTTCTTC
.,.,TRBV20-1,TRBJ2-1,CSARDYTGSYNEQFF,TGCAGTGCTAGAGACTATACCGGCTCCTACAATGAGCAGTTCTTC
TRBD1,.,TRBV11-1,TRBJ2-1,CASSPPPGGVFF,TGTGCCAGCAGCCCACCCCCAGGGGGCGTGTTCTTC
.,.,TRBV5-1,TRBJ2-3,CASSWRNSHSTDTQYF,TGCGCCAGCAGCTGGAGGAACAGCCACAGCACAGATACGCAGTATTTT
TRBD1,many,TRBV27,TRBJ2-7,CASSGQGWDDEQYF,TGTGCCAGCAGTGGACAGGGGTGGGATGACGAGCAGTACTTC
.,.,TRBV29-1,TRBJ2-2,CSVESGNNTGELFF,TGCAGCGTTGAGTCGGGGAACAACACCGGGGAGCTGTTTTTT
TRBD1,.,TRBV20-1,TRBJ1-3,CSARRRTGPGNTIYF,TGCAGTGCTAGAAGGCGGACAGGGCCTGGAAACACCATATATTTT
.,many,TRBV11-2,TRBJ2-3,CASSGGRDTQYF,TGTGCCAGCAGCGGAGGGAGGGATACGCAGTATTTT
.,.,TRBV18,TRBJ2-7,CASSPAGLVSYEQYF,TGTGCCAGCTCACCAGCAGGCCTTGTCTCCTACGAGCAGTACTTC
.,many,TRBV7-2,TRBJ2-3,CASSLDRVGTDTQYF,TGTGCCAGCAGCTTAGACAGGGTAGGCACAGATACGCAGTATTTT
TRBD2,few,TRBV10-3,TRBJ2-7,CAISGLGKRYEQYF,TGTGCCATCAGCGGACTAGGGAAGCGCTACGAGCAGTACTTC
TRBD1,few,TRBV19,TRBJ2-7,CASSARDRGDYEQYF,TGTGCCAGTAGTGCTCGGGACAGGGGAGATTACGAGCAGTACTTC
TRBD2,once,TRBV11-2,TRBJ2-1,CASTMGLGDSNEQFF,TGTGCCAGCACCATGGGACTAGGGGACTCGAATGAGCAGTTCTTC
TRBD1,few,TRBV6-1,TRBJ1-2,CASSRQGNDYTF,TGTGCCAGCAGTCGACAGGGGAATGACTACACCTTC
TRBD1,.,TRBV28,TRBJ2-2,CASSRDRGRELFF,TGTGCCAGCAGTCGGGACAGGGGACGGGAGCTGTTTTTT